Shown below are 24 T cell receptor beta chains from a single sample sequenced in a study of radiation and T cells in renal cell carcinoma. As to time point: blood 4 weeks post-SBRT, at nephrectomy. Sample treatment: 15 Gy SBRT to primary tumor, nephrectomy 4 weeks later. TCRdb's table, derived via immunoSEQ multiplex PCR, lists solely in-frame clones and lacks some. Among approximately 90,000 clones listed, around four fifths were seen once. This material consisted of blood, taken from a patient whose treatment included radiotherapy and nephrectomy. The receptors were gathered from a man aged 45-65 years with renal cell carcinoma.

The V call is TRBV19, the J call TRBJ2-7, with D possibly being TRBD2 (5 bases). V was clipped by 5 bases and J by 6 bases, with 17 bases between them. The CDR3 is 14 amino acids. Germline V lookup: CDR1 LNHDA, CDR2 SQIVND (reference sequence). The CDR3 nucleotides read TGTGCCAGTAGTGATCCCGGGATAGGTCCCGAGCAGTACTTC. This translates into CASSDPGIGPEQYF.

The chain uses TRBV14 and TRBJ1-4; no firm D call. The germline V and J ends were trimmed by 0 bases and 7 bases, with 12 bases remaining between them. The CDR3 covers 15 residues. Per germline, CDR1 SGHDN and CDR2 FVKESK. This CDR3 reads CASSQEDREIEKLFF. CDR3 in DNA: TGTGCCAGCAGCCAAGAGGATAGGGAGATTGAAAAACTGTTTTTT. The full variable domain, with the rest looked up from reference TRBV14 and TRBJ1-4, is EAGVTQFPSHSVIEKGQTVTLRCDPISGHDNLYWYRRVMGKEIKFLLHFVKESKQDESGMPNNRFLAERTGGTYSTLKVQPAELEDSGVYFCASSQEDREIEKLFFGSGTQLSVL.

This chain connects TRBV2 to TRBJ1-2; D is uncertain. V lost 4 bases and J 0 bases, leaving 6 bases between the germline ends. This CDR3 spans 13 amino acids. CDR1 and CDR2 from the germline V gene are SNHLY and FYNNEI. The CDR3: CASSVSTNYGYTF. In DNA form, the CDR3 reads TGTGCCAGCAGTGTTTCCACTAACTATGGCTACACCTTC. Full variable domain (outside the CDR3, taken from reference TRBV2 and TRBJ1-2): EPEVTQTPSHQVTQMGQEVILRCVPISNHLYFYWYRQILGQKVEFLVSFYNNEISEKSEIFDDQFSVERPDGSNFTLKIRSTKLEDSAMYFCASSVSTNYGYTFGSGTRLTVV.

This chain uses TRBV5-1 with TRBJ2-1; D may be TRBD1 (6 bases). Germline CDR1 reads SGHRS; CDR2 reads YFSETQ. The CDR3 has 13 residues. V was shortened by 3 bases and J by 6 bases, with 10 bases between the two germline ends. CDR3 loop: CASSSLGGNEQFF. CDR3 nucleotides: TGCGCCAGCAGCTCCTTAGGGGGCAATGAGCAGTTCTTC.

The chain joins TRBV5-1 to TRBJ1-4; D not certain. Trimming cost V 4 bases and J 0 bases, with 13 bases left between them. CDR1 and CDR2 (germline): SGHRS, YFSETQ. The CDR3 has 16 residues. CDR3 protein: CASSRGRDATNEKLFF. For the CDR3, the DNA is TGCGCCAGCAGCCGTGGGAGGGATGCAACTAATGAAAAACTGTTTTTT. Full variable domain (remainder filled in from reference TRBV5-1 and TRBJ1-4): KAGVTQTPRYLIKTRGQQVTLSCSPISGHRSVSWYQQTPGQGLQFLFEYFSETQRNKGNFPGRFSGRQFSNSRSEMNVSTLELGDSALYLCASSRGRDATNEKLFFGSGTQLSVL.

This chain connects TRBV6-4 to TRBJ2-2; D gene unclear. CDR1 is MRHNA and CDR2 is SNTAGT in the germline V gene. Trimming took 3 bases from V and 7 from J, leaving 12 bases between them. This CDR3 region has 14 residues. CDR3 protein: CASSEGPDFGELFF. Written as DNA, the CDR3 is TGTGCCAGCAGTGAAGGACCCGATTTCGGGGAGCTGTTTTTT.

The chain recombines TRBV13 with TRBJ1-2; D perhaps matches TRBD1 (5 bases). Trimming took off 4 bases at V and 4 bases at J, with 28 bases between the two ends. Looked up from germline, CDR1 is PRHDT and CDR2 is FYEKMQ (reference sequence). This CDR3 comprises 19 residues. The CDR3 nucleotides read TGTGCCAGCAGCTCTCAAGTGGTGTGGGACCACCCGGACTTCTATGGCTACACCTTC. It translates to CASSSQVVWDHPDFYGYTF.

This chain joins TRBV10-2 and TRBJ2-7; 11 positions agree with TRBD2. V dropped 3 bases and J dropped 6; count of bases not matched to a gene: 13. Per germline, CDR1 WSHSY and CDR2 SAAADI. This CDR3 contains 17 residues. The CDR3 sequence is CASSDLNLAGGEREQYF. DNA for the CDR3: TGCGCCAGCAGTGACCTAAATCTAGCGGGAGGAGAGCGCGAGCAGTACTTC.

This chain joins TRBV9 and TRBJ1-1; no clear D. The CDR3 covers 14 residues. V lost 3 bases and J 4 bases, leaving 13 bases between the germline ends. Germline V lookup: CDR1 SGDLS, CDR2 YYNGEE. CDR3 amino acids: CASSGLGFGTEAFF. The CDR3 nucleotides read TGTGCCAGCAGCGGGTTAGGGTTCGGCACTGAAGCTTTCTTT.

The genes are TRBV4-2 and TRBJ2-5; no firm D call. The CDR3 sequence is 12 residues long. V lost 0 bases and J 8 bases, leaving 7 bases between the germline ends. Germline-derived CDR1 and CDR2 are LGHNA and YNFKEQ. CDR3 sequence: CASSQDRITQYF. The CDR3 DNA reads as TGTGCCAGCAGCCAAGATCGGATTACCCAGTACTTC.

The chain has TRBV18 and TRBJ2-5, with TRBD2 identical over 10 bases. Germline CDR1 reads KGHSH; CDR2 reads LQKENI. V dropped 3 bases and J dropped 5; count of bases not matched to a gene: 6. The CDR3 contains 15 residues. CDR3 coding DNA: TGTGCCAGCTCACCCAGCGGGAGGGCCTTGGAGACCCAGTACTTC. Protein: CASSPSGRALETQYF.

Only a few counts were recorded for this clone. V and J are TRBV30 and TRBJ1-5; D unresolved. Germline assignment: CDR1 GTSNPN and CDR2 SVGIG (reference sequence). This CDR3 contains 13 residues. V lost 1 base, J lost 5 bases, and 9 bases lay in between. The CDR3 sequence is CAWSGQTDQPQHF. The CDR3 DNA sequence: TGTGCCTGGAGTGGTCAAACCGATCAGCCCCAGCATTTT. Drawing the rest from reference TRBV30 and TRBJ1-5, the complete variable domain is SQTIHQWPATLVQPVGSPLSLECTVEGTSNPNLYWYRQAAGRGLQLLFYSVGIGQISSEVPQNLSASRPQDRQFILSSKKLLLSDSGFYLCAWSGQTDQPQHFGDGTRLSIL.

The gene calls are TRBV27 and TRBJ1-2; tentative D call: TRBD1 (6 bases). The CDR3 extends over 15 amino acids. The germline V gene has CDR1 MNHEY and CDR2 SMNVEV (reference sequence). V was shortened by 6 bases and J by 8 bases, with 22 bases between the two germline ends. The CDR3 protein is CASRPTGTPNRGYTF. For the CDR3, the DNA is TGTGCCAGCAGACCTACCGGGACACCGAACCGGGGCTACACCTTC.

The rearrangement uses TRBV6-5 and TRBJ2-7, with D unclear. V lost 2 bases to trimming and J lost 6 bases, with 14 bases between them. The CDR3 spans 14 residues. Germline-derived CDR1 and CDR2 are MNHEY and SVGAGI. CDR3: CASSYRWSSVEQYF. The CDR3 nucleotides read TGTGCCAGCAGTTACAGGTGGTCTTCGGTCGAGCAGTACTTC.

V usage is TRBV19 and J usage is TRBJ2-3; 13 nucleotides agree with TRBD2. There are 19 residues in the CDR3. The V and J ends lost 6 bases and 1 base, in that order; junction bases with no gene match: 13. CDR1 and CDR2 from the germline V gene are LNHDA and SQIVND (reference sequence). DNA of the CDR3: TGTGCCAGTAGACACGGACTAGCGGGAGCCTACCCTCGCACAGATACGCAGTATTTT. Amino acid sequence: CASRHGLAGAYPRTDTQYF.

The rearrangement uses TRBV28 and TRBJ1-3, with 9 bases that match TRBD1. V lost 5 bases and J lost 5; bases outside the gene matches: 7. CDR3 size: 15 residues. The germline V gene encodes CDR1 MDHEN and CDR2 SYDVKM. CDR3 amino acids: CASSPKGQGRNTIYF. In DNA form, the CDR3 reads TGTGCCAGCAGTCCAAAGGGACAGGGAAGAAACACCATATATTTT.

This chain connects TRBV5-1 to TRBJ1-3; D is unresolved. Germline-derived CDR1 and CDR2 are SGHRS and YFSETQ. V shed 5 bases and J shed 1 base, with 13 bases lying between them. CDR3 length equals 15 residues. The CDR3 reads CASRPLSESGNTIYF. DNA of the CDR3: TGCGCCAGCAGACCCCTCTCTGAGTCTGGAAACACCATATATTTT.

The V call is TRBV11-2, the J call TRBJ2-1; TRBD2 is a possible D gene (6 bases). CDR3 length equals 14 residues. Trimming cost V 4 bases and J 9 bases, with 16 bases left between them. CDR1 SGHAT and CDR2 FQNNGV come from the germline V gene. CDR3 coding DNA: TGTGCCAGCAGCTCGAGCTTAGTGGGGGGTGAGCAGTTCTTC. Translated: CASSSSLVGGEQFF.

CDR3 in amino acids: CASSPTDMSHGYTF. The CDR3, as DNA: TGTGCCAGCAGCCCCACCGACATGTCCCATGGCTACACCTTC. The chain employs TRBV28 and TRBJ1-2; D unclear. Germline CDR1 and CDR2: MDHEN and SYDVKM. V was pared by 6 bases and J by 6 bases, with 17 bases between. This CDR3 region has 14 residues.

The V call is TRBV18, the J call TRBJ2-7, with TRBD1 matching over 10 bases. J gave up 2 bases and V 6 bases, and 4 bases lay outside the gene matches. This CDR3 has 14 residues. The germline gives CDR1 KGHSH, CDR2 LQKENI. The CDR3 is CASSPGTGAYEQYF. The DNA of the CDR3 is TGTGCCAGCTCCCCAGGGACAGGGGCCTACGAGCAGTACTTC. Full variable domain (outside the CDR3, taken from reference TRBV18 and TRBJ2-7): NAGVMQNPRHLVRRRGQEARLRCSPMKGHSHVYWYRQLPEEGLKFMVYLQKENIIDESGMPKERFSAEFPKEGPSILRIQQVVRGDSAAYFCASSPGTGAYEQYFGPGTRLTVT.

This chain uses TRBV7-9 with TRBJ2-3, with D perhaps matching TRBD1 (5 bases). The CDR3 consists of 14 residues. The V gene lost 7 bases and the J gene lost 0 bases, with 11 bases spanning the gap. In germline, CDR1 is SEHNR, CDR2 FQNEAQ (reference sequence). The CDR3 DNA follows: TGTGCCAGCACATCAGGGCCGAGCACAGATACGCAGTATTTT. This encodes CASTSGPSTDTQYF.

The chain is built from TRBV7-2 and TRBJ1-2, with 8 nucleotides matching TRBD1. With V trimmed by 6 bases and J by 8 bases, 8 bases remained unmatched. The CDR3 has 13 amino acids. Germline V gene data show CDR1 as SGHTA and CDR2 as FQGNSA. The CDR3 bases are TGTGCCAGCAGGAGAGACAGGGGCGGAGGCTACACCTTC. Protein product: CASRRDRGGGYTF.

The rearrangement joins TRBV5-1 to TRBJ1-2; 10 bases align to TRBD1. V dropped 3 bases and J dropped 4; count of bases not matched to a gene: 6. Germline V gene lookup returns CDR1 SGHRS and CDR2 YFSETQ. This CDR3 is 15 amino acids long. Here the CDR3 reads CASSWGTGDFYGYTF. For the CDR3, the DNA is TGCGCCAGCAGCTGGGGGACAGGGGACTTCTATGGCTACACCTTC. Looking up the rest from reference TRBV5-1 and TRBJ1-2 gives the full variable domain: KAGVTQTPRYLIKTRGQQVTLSCSPISGHRSVSWYQQTPGQGLQFLFEYFSETQRNKGNFPGRFSGRQFSNSRSEMNVSTLELGDSALYLCASSWGTGDFYGYTFGSGTRLTVV.

The chain joins TRBV18 to TRBJ2-1, with 12 bases that match TRBD1. The germline CDR1 and CDR2 sequences are KGHSH and LQKENI. V dropped 1 base and J dropped 9; count of bases not matched to a gene: 7. The length of the CDR3 is 16 residues. The CDR3 loop is CASSPLGQGASGEQFF. Here the CDR3 DNA reads TGTGCCAGCTCACCACTGGGACAGGGGGCATCAGGTGAGCAGTTCTTC.